The entry below gives a single T cell receptor (beta chain) sequence along with its context. Some clones are missing from TCRdb's copy, which holds only in-frame ones; the method was immunoSEQ multiplex PCR. The sample holds a few hundred thousand clones, roughly 90% seen once. The data are from a study of cytomegalovirus exposure and HLA in healthy donors. Germline CDR1 reads SGHRS; CDR2 reads YFSETQ. The CDR3 has 16 amino acids. The J segment lost 4 bases and the V segment lost 2 bases, leaving 11 bases of the junction unmatched. The material sequenced was PBMCs. The TCR was taken from a young man in good health and CMV-seronegative. The chain employs TRBV5-1 and TRBJ1-1; TRBD1 matches 7 bases. The CDR3 DNA follows: TGCGCCAGCAGCTTACAGGGGCCCGACATGAGCACTGAAGCTTTCTTT. As protein: CASSLQGPDMSTEAFF.